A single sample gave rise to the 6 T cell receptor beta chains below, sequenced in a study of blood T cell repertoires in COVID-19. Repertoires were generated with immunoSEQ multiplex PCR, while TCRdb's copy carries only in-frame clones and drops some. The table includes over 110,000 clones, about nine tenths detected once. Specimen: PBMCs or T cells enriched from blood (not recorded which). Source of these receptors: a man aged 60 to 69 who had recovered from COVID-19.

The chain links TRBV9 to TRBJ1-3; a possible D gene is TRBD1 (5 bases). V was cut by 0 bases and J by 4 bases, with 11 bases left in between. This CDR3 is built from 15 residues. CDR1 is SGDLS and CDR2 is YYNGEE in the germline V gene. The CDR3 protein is CASSVGQGRGNTIYF. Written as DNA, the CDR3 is TGTGCCAGCAGCGTAGGCCAGGGTAGAGGAAACACCATATATTTT.

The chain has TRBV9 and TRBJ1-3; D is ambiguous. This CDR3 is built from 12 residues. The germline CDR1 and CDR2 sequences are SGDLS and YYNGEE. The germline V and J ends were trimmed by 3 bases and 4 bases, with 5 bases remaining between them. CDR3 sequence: CASSAVGNTIYF. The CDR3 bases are TGTGCCAGCAGCGCCGTAGGAAACACCATATATTTT. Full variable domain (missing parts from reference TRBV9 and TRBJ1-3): DSGVTQTPKHLITATGQRVTLRCSPRSGDLSVYWYQQSLDQGLQFLIQYYNGEERAKGNILERFSAQQFPDLHSELNLSSLELGDSALYFCASSAVGNTIYFGEGSWLTVV.

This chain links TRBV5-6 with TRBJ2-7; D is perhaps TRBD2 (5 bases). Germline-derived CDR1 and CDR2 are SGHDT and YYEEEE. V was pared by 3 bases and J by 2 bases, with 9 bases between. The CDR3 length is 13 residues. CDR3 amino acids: CASSYPGTYEQYF. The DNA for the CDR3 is TGTGCCAGCAGCTACCCGGGGACCTACGAGCAGTACTTC.

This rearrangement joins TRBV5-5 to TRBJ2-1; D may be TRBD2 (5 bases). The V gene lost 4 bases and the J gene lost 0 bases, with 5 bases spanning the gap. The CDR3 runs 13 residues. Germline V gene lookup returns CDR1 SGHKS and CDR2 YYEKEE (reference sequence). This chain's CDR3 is CASSGSSYNEQFF. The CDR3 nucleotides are TGTGCCAGCAGCGGGAGCTCCTACAATGAGCAGTTCTTC.

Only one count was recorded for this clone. The CDR3 is CASSKGQGDTEAFF. Written as DNA, the CDR3 is TGTGCCAGCAGCAAGGGACAGGGAGACACTGAAGCTTTCTTT. The chain has TRBV5-4 and TRBJ1-1; TRBD1 agrees at 9 bases. This CDR3 has 14 residues. The germline gives CDR1 SGHNT, CDR2 YYREEE (reference sequence). J was trimmed by 3 bases and V by 4 bases; bases with no gene match: 4.

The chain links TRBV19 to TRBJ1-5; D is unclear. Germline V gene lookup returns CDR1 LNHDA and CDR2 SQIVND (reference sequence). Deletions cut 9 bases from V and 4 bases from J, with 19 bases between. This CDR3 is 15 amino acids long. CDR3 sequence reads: CASRDGQVENQPQHF. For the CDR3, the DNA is TGTGCCAGCAGAGATGGGCAGGTTGAAAATCAGCCCCAGCATTTT.